The source of this TCR beta chain is a study of shared clonotypes between healthy human individuals. As processed by the authors: ImmunoSEQ sequences covered only the junction and lacked quality scores; filtering therefore differed. Data came from immunoSEQ multiplex PCR; TCRdb stores just in-frame clones and leaves some out. The DNA was the basis for D and trimming; V, J and clone size are from that table. The sample yields approximately 2.3 million clones, roughly 93% seen once. CDR1 is SGHRS and CDR2 is YFSETQ in the germline V gene. J was trimmed by 4 bases and V by 2 bases; bases with no gene match: 14. CDR3 size: 18 residues. In the case of this clone: What it binds is not known.

Broader study findings: The diversity represented, both genetic and in exposure history, was limited by few donors.

The chain couples TRBV5-1 to TRBJ1-3; TRBD1 matches 8 bases. This TCR was recovered from a man younger than 35 in good health. Some clones in this sample may be carry-over from other donors' samples. The sequencing input was naive CD4+ T cells from PBMCs. Indicated subset: CD45RA+ positively selected. CDR3 amino acids: CASSFLQAQGAVGNTIYF. The DNA of the CDR3 is TGCGCCAGCAGCTTCCTTCAGGCTCAGGGGGCGGTGGGAAACACCATATATTTT.